The sequence of this TCR beta chain was determined in a study of blood T cell repertoires in COVID-19. Generated by immunoSEQ multiplex PCR, the TCRdb table keeps only in-frame clones and is missing some. The sample records nearly 250,000 clones, about 90% being singletons. This clone was observed a few times. Participants were placed into cohorts based on the clinical history they reported. Germline V gene sequence: CDR1 MNHEY, CDR2 SVGAGI. This CDR3 comprises 14 residues. V was clipped by 5 bases and J by 0 bases; unmatched bases: 3. Input material: PBMCs or T cells enriched from blood (not recorded which). The TCR originated in a man aged 50 or older who had been exposed to COVID-19. The chain uses TRBV6-5 and TRBJ1-1; TRBD1 agrees at 7 bases. The CDR3 nucleotides read TGTGCCAGCAGTCGGGACAGTATGAACACTGAAGCTTTCTTT. Protein: CASSRDSMNTEAFF.